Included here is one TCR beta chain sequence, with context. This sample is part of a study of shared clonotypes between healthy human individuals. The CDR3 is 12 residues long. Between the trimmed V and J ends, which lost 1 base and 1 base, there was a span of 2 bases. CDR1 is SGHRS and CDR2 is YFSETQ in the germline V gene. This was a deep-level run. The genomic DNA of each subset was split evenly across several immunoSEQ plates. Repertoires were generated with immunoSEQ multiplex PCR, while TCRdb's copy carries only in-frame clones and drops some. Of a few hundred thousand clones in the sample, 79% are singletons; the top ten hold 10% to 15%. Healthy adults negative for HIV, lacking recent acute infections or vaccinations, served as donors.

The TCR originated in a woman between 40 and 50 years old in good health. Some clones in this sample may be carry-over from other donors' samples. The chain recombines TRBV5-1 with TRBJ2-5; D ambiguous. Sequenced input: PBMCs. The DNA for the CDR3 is TGCGCCAGCAGCTTGTTCCAAGAGACCCAGTACTTC. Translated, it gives CASSLFQETQYF.